The sequence of this T cell receptor (beta chain) was determined in a study of OX40 agonist ivuxolimab in advanced cancers. With regard to the full study: Ivuxolimab was an agonistic, fully human IgG2 monoclonal antibody directed against OX40 (CD134), a costimulatory receptor. Intravenous ivuxolimab was administered to patients every 2 weeks at six dose levels: 0.01, 0.1, 0.3, 1.5, 3 and 10 mg/kg. Among the roughly 50 dose-escalation patients, about 20 had hepatocellular carcinoma, 15 or so melanoma, 9 renal cell carcinoma and 9 head and neck cancer. In the dose-escalation cohort, 82.7% of patients were male, and the mean age was approximately 60 years with a range of roughly 23 to 90. Patients were allowed to have had prior anti-PD-1, anti-PD-L1 or anti-CTLA-4 therapy, and 40% of the dose-escalation patients had previously received checkpoint inhibitors. Partial responses were achieved by three dose-escalation patients, of whom one had hepatocellular carcinoma and two had cutaneous melanoma. Peripheral TCRbeta sequencing was intended to test whether TCR sequence diversity was altered and clonal T-cell expansion was caused by ivuxolimab. The paper describes the monotherapy dose-escalation part (N = 52 patients) of the phase I trial of ivuxolimab.

From the germline V gene, CDR1 is KGHSY and CDR2 is FQNENV. Taken from cysteine to phenylalanine, the CDR3 has 14 residues. Just the 42-base CDR3 DNA is kept, in frame starting at base 1. Trimming at the junction amounts to 2 bases on V and 5 bases on J, and the germline ends lie 13 bases apart. Genomic DNA was extracted from sorted cells for sequencing of the TCRbeta CDR3 region. The immunoSEQ Assay was used for sequencing of TCRbeta CDR3 regions. In TCRdb, the immuneACCESS table is reduced to in-frame sequences with V and J assigned. These tables do not hold every clone; where another copy was compared, an unresolved V gene accounts for under half, and the others remain unexplained. Present in this sample are just under 100,000 clones, approximately 94% of which were seen just once. The ten largest make up 0.15% to 0.2% of the sample. The trial excluded patients who had a history of autoimmune disease or were on systemic immunosuppression. Peripheral blood for TCR sequencing was collected from all dose cohorts at baseline, on cycle 4 day 1, and on cycle 7 day 1. Samples were obtained from an open-label, multicenter, first-in-human phase I dose-escalation trial of ivuxolimab. The trial enrolled adults with locally advanced or metastatic head and neck squamous cell, hepatocellular, melanoma or renal cell carcinoma. Before TCR sequencing, CD4+ T cells and CD8+ T cells were sorted from peripheral blood as separate populations.

A remark on this clone: Its antigen specificity is not known. No base-level quality is on record; no much larger clone is a single base apart.

Study-wide findings and limitations: Which antigens the clonally expanded peripheral T cells were specific for was not determined. Low levels of normalized T-cell clonal expansion were also shown by some nonresponding patients. In partial responders in the 0.1-3.0 mg/kg groups, normalized peripheral clonal expansion was found to be among the lowest, especially among CD8+ T cells. After ivuxolimab, expanded clones were on average more numerous among CD8+ T cells than among CD4+ T cells. At doses from 0.1 to 3.0 mg/kg, clonal expansion was seen in both CD4+ and CD8+ blood T cells between baseline and week 6.

Sequenced here: CD4+ or CD8+ T cells sorted from blood, sampled in a trial of the OX40 agonist ivuxolimab. The origin of this receptor is an adult with an advanced solid tumor such as melanoma, head and neck, liver or kidney cancer. The chain was built from TRBV16 and TRBJ2-7; the D gene lacks a confident call. The CDR3: CASSQNVGSHEQYF. In nucleotide form, the sequence is TGTGCCAGCAGCCAAAATGTCGGTAGCCACGAGCAGTACTTC.